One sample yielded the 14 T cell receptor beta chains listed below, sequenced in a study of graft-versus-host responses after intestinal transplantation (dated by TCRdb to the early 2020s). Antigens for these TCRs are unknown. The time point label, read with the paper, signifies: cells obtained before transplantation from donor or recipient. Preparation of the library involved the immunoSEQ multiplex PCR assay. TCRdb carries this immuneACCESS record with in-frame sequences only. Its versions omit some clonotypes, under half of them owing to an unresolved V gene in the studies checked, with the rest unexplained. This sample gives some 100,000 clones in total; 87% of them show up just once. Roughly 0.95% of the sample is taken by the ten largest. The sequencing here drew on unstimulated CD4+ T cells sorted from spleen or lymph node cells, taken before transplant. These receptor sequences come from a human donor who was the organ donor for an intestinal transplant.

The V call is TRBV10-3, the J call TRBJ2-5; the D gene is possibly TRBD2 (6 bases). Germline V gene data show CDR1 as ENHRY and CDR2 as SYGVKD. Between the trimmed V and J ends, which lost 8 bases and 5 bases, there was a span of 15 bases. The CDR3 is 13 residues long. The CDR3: CAIGKGLSETQYF. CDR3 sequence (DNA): TGTGCCATCGGCAAAGGACTATCGGAGACCCAGTACTTC.

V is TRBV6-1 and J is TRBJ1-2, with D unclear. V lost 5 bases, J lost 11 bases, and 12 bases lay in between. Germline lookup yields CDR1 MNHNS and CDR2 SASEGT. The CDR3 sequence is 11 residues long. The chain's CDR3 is CASSLRSWYTF. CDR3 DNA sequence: TGTGCCAGCAGTTTGCGTTCATGGTACACCTTC.

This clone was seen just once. The CDR3 region has the DNA TGTGCCAGCAGTTTCTCGGGAAACTATGGCTACACCTTC. This codes for CASSFSGNYGYTF. The chain is built from TRBV28 and TRBJ1-2; D call uncertain. Germline lookup yields CDR1 MDHEN and CDR2 SYDVKM. V was shortened by 3 bases and J by 2 bases, with 7 bases between the two germline ends. The CDR3 has 13 amino acids.

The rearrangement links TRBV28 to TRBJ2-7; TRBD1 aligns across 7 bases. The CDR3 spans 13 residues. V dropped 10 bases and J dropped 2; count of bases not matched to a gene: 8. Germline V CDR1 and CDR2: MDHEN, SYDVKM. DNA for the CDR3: TGTGCCACCTGGGACAGCCGAACCTACGAGCAGTACTTC. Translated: CATWDSRTYEQYF.

CDR3 nucleotides: TGTGCCAGCTCACCCGGACAGTCCGAGTTCTATGGCTACACCTTC. This gives the protein CASSPGQSEFYGYTF. The chain is built from TRBV18 and TRBJ1-2; maybe TRBD1 (6 bases). The CDR3 extends over 15 amino acids. Trimming removed 3 bases from V and 4 bases from J, with 15 bases in between. Germline CDR1 KGHSH, CDR2 LQKENI.

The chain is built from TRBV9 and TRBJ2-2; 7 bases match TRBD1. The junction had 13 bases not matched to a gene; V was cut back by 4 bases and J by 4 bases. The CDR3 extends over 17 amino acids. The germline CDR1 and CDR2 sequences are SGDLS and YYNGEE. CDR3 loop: CASSSVGRGRITGELFF. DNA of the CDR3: TGTGCCAGCAGCTCCGTGGGTAGGGGGCGAATCACCGGGGAGCTGTTTTTT.

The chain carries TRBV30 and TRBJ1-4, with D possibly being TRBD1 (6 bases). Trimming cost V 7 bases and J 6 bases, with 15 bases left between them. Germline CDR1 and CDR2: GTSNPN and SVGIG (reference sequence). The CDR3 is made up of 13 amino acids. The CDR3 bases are TGTGCCTATAGCAGGGGTTTTCATGAAAAACTGTTTTTT. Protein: CAYSRGFHEKLFF.

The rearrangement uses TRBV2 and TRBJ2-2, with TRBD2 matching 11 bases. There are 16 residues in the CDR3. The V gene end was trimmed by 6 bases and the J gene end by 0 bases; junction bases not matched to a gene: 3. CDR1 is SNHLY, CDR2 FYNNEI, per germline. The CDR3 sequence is CASSALAGANTGELFF. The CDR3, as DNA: TGTGCCAGCAGCGCACTAGCGGGGGCGAACACCGGGGAGCTGTTTTTT.

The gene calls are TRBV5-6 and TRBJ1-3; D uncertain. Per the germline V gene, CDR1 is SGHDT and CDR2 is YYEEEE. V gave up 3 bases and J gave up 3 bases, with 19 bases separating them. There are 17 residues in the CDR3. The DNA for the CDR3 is TGTGCCAGCAGCTCGTACGGGGAGGGCTTAGTTGGAAACACCATATATTTT. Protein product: CASSSYGEGLVGNTIYF.

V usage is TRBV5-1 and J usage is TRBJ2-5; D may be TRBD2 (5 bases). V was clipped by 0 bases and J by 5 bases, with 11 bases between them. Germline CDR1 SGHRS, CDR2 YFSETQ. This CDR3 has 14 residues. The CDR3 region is CASSLGLAWETQYF. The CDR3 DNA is TGCGCCAGCAGCTTGGGGCTAGCCTGGGAGACCCAGTACTTC.

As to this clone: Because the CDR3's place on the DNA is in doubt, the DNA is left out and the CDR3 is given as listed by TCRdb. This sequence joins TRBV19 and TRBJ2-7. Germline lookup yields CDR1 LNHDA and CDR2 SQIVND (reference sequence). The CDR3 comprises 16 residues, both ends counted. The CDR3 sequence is CASSPQDQRGVFWQYF.

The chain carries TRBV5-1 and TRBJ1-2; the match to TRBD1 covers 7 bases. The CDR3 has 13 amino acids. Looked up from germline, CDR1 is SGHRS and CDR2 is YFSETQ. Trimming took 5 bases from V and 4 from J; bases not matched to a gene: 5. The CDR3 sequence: CASRSDRIYGYTF. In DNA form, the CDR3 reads TGCGCCAGCAGATCGGACAGGATCTATGGCTACACCTTC.

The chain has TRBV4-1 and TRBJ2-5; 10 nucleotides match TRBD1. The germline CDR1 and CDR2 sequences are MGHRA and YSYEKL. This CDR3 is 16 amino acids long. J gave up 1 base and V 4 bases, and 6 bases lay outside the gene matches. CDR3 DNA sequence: TGCGCCAGCAGCCCTGGGGACAGGGGACTCCAAGAGACCCAGTACTTC. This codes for CASSPGDRGLQETQYF.

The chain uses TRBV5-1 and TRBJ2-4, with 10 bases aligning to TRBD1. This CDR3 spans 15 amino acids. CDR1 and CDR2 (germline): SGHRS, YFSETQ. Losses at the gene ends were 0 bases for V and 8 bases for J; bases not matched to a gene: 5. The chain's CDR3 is CASSLVFGTGDIQYF. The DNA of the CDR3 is TGCGCCAGCAGCTTGGTTTTCGGGACAGGGGACATTCAGTACTTC.